Below, 17 T cell receptor beta chains from the same sample are listed, as sequenced in a study of shared clonotypes between healthy human individuals (dated by TCRdb to the early 2020s). Library creation used the immunoSEQ multiplex PCR assay. This immuneACCESS table, as held by TCRdb, lists in-frame sequences with V and J called but not all clones. Of the missing ones, under half trace to an unresolved V gene in checked studies; the others have no known cause. The sample records some 630,000 clones, roughly 96% of which are singletons. The ten largest clonotypes hold roughly 0.1% of the sample. For the CD8 naive samples, CD45RO-negative cells were positively selected for CCR7, yielding a CD45RA+CCR7+ population from which TemRA cells were excluded. The sequenced material came from naive CD8+ T cells sorted from blood. Per the publication, the cell subset or site label means: CD45RA+CCR7+. The source is a woman under 40 in good health.

V usage is TRBV7-8 and J usage is TRBJ2-7, with TRBD1 matching over 7 bases. CDR3 length equals 15 residues. Germline CDR1 and CDR2: SGHVS and FQNEAQ. Losses at the gene ends were 5 bases for V and 0 bases for J; bases not matched to a gene: 7. CDR3 residues: CASSAPTGFSYEQYF. The CDR3, as DNA: TGTGCCAGCAGCGCCCCGACAGGGTTCTCCTACGAGCAGTACTTC. Looking up the rest from reference TRBV7-8 and TRBJ2-7 gives the full variable domain: GAGVSQSPRYKVAKRGQDVALRCDPISGHVSLFWYQQALGQGPEFLTYFQNEAQLDKSGLPSDRFFAERPEGSVSTLKIQRTQQEDSAVYLCASSAPTGFSYEQYFGPGTRLTVT.

The rearrangement links TRBV7-9 to TRBJ2-7, with D maybe TRBD2 (6 bases). CDR3 length: 13 residues. Between the trimmed V and J ends, which lost 5 bases and 5 bases, there was a span of 13 bases. The germline gives CDR1 SEHNR, CDR2 FQNEAQ (reference sequence). The CDR3 region has the DNA TGTGCCAGCAGCGCGGGACCCGTAAACGAGCAGTACTTC. Translation gives CASSAGPVNEQYF.

V gene TRBV6-5 combines with J gene TRBJ1-3, with unresolved D. The CDR3 covers 15 residues. Per the germline V gene, CDR1 is MNHEY and CDR2 is SVGAGI. V lost 0 bases, J lost 1 base, and 7 bases lay in between. The CDR3 reads CASSYSKISGNTIYF. CDR3 bases: TGTGCCAGCAGTTACTCGAAGATATCTGGAAACACCATATATTTT.

CDR3 DNA: TGTGCCAGCAGTTTCTCCGGTGGCACGGCCAACGAGCAGTACTTC. Amino acids: CASSFSGGTANEQYF. The rearrangement links TRBV27 to TRBJ2-7; D not certain. CDR3 length: 15 residues. CDR1 and CDR2 from the germline V gene are MNHEY and SMNVEV (reference sequence). V dropped 3 bases and J dropped 5 bases, with 17 bases sitting between them.

The chain links TRBV9 to TRBJ2-2, with D unclear. V lost 3 bases and J 5 bases, leaving 23 bases between the germline ends. This CDR3 has 18 residues. Germline V CDR1 and CDR2: SGDLS, YYNGEE. In nucleotides, the CDR3 is TGTGCCAGCAGCGCGTTGTCACACCCCAGGTTTAGGACCGGGGAGCTGTTTTTT. Its protein is CASSALSHPRFRTGELFF.

The chain links TRBV5-6 to TRBJ1-4; D possibly corresponds to TRBD1 (5 bases). The length of the CDR3 is 16 residues. Germline V CDR1 and CDR2: SGHDT, YYEEEE. V dropped 2 bases and J dropped 4 bases, with 15 bases sitting between them. The CDR3 DNA reads TGTGCCAGCAGCTTTGGGCAGACAGCAGATAATGAAAAACTGTTTTTT. Its translation is CASSFGQTADNEKLFF.

The chain has TRBV7-9 and TRBJ2-7; D perhaps matches TRBD2 (6 bases). Trimming pared 7 bases from V and 6 bases from J, leaving 19 bases between. The CDR3 has 14 residues. In germline, CDR1 is SEHNR, CDR2 FQNEAQ (reference sequence). The CDR3 spells CASIQPGLASEQYF. CDR3 DNA: TGTGCCAGCATTCAACCGGGACTGGCTAGCGAGCAGTACTTC.

The chain combines TRBV5-6 with TRBJ2-2; a possible D gene is TRBD1 (5 bases). V was clipped by 4 bases and J by 6 bases, with 22 bases between them. The germline V gene encodes CDR1 SGHDT and CDR2 YYEEEE. The CDR3 length is 17 residues. For the CDR3, the DNA is TGTGCCAGCAGCGATTCGAACCAAGGGGCGATAGCCGGGGAGCTGTTTTTT. It encodes CASSDSNQGAIAGELFF.

This clone was picked up one time. This chain links TRBV28 with TRBJ1-2; 8 positions match TRBD1. There are 12 residues in the CDR3. Losses at the gene ends were 7 bases for V and 7 bases for J; bases not matched to a gene: 5. From germline, CDR1 is MDHEN and CDR2 SYDVKM. The CDR3, as DNA: TGTGCCAGCAACGGACAGGGTACTGGCTACACCTTC. Translation gives CASNGQGTGYTF.

The J gene is TRBJ2-7, the V gene TRBV29-1, with D unclear. The V and J ends lost 7 bases and 5 bases respectively, with 9 bases between them. Germline V lookup: CDR1 SQVTM, CDR2 ANQGSEA. This CDR3 has 10 residues. CDR3 DNA: TGCAGCGCGTGGGGTAACGAGCAGTACTTC. Translating it yields CSAWGNEQYF.

The J gene is TRBJ2-7, the V gene TRBV18; 8 bases align to TRBD1. CDR1 and CDR2 (germline): KGHSH, LQKENI. This CDR3 is built from 16 residues. With V trimmed by 2 bases and J by 4 bases, 10 bases remained unmatched. The CDR3 spells CASSPRFGTGDYEQYF. DNA of the CDR3: TGTGCCAGCTCACCAAGGTTCGGGACAGGAGATTACGAGCAGTACTTC. Filled out from reference TRBV18 and TRBJ2-7, the complete variable domain reads NAGVMQNPRHLVRRRGQEARLRCSPMKGHSHVYWYRQLPEEGLKFMVYLQKENIIDESGMPKERFSAEFPKEGPSILRIQQVVRGDSAAYFCASSPRFGTGDYEQYFGPGTRLTVT.

This rearrangement joins TRBV6-1 to TRBJ2-7, with a weak D call TRBD1 (6 bases). The germline gives CDR1 MNHNS, CDR2 SASEGT. This CDR3 spans 15 amino acids. The V gene lost 6 bases and the J gene lost 0 bases, with 15 bases spanning the gap. The CDR3 DNA is TGTGCCAGCAGCGCATCTACAGGGAACTCCTACGAGCAGTACTTC. It codes for CASSASTGNSYEQYF.

The chain couples TRBV28 to TRBJ2-1, with a weak D call TRBD1 (5 bases). Per germline, CDR1 MDHEN and CDR2 SYDVKM. V shed 3 bases and J shed 10 bases, with 10 bases lying between them. This CDR3 is built from 12 residues. This chain's CDR3 is CASSFGWGEQFF. Written as DNA, the CDR3 is TGTGCCAGCAGTTTCGGTTGGGGCGAGCAGTTCTTC.

With respect to this clone: Other DNA variants within this sample encode the same CDR3. The chain employs TRBV28 and TRBJ2-1, with D uncertain. With 5 bases removed from V and 4 bases from J, the gap between germline ends came to 6 bases. The CDR3 spans 12 residues. Germline loops: CDR1 MDHEN, CDR2 SYDVKM. The CDR3 protein is CASSLSYNEQFF. CDR3 DNA: TGTGCCAGCAGTCTGTCTTACAATGAGCAGTTCTTC.

The gene calls are TRBV28 and TRBJ2-5, with 9 nucleotides matching TRBD1. The V gene end was trimmed by 5 bases and the J gene end by 3 bases; junction bases not matched to a gene: 7. CDR1 and CDR2 (germline): MDHEN, SYDVKM. The CDR3 is made up of 15 amino acids. The DNA of the CDR3 is TGTGCCAGCAGTCTCCCGGACAGGGGTGAAGAGACCCAGTACTTC. Encoded protein: CASSLPDRGEETQYF. The variable domain in full, completed from reference TRBV28 and TRBJ2-5, reads DVKVTQSSRYLVKRTGEKVFLECVQDMDHENMFWYRQDPGLGLRLIYFSYDVKMKEKGDIPEGYSVSREKKERFSLILESASTNQTSMYLCASSLPDRGEETQYFGPGTRLLVL.

The genes are TRBV5-4 and TRBJ2-7; D might be TRBD2 (6 bases). Germline CDR1 reads SGHNT; CDR2 reads YYREEE (reference sequence). The length of the CDR3 is 15 residues. The V end was cut by 4 bases, the J end by 0 bases, with 14 bases between. This chain's CDR3 is CASSRRGGTSYEQYF. The CDR3 coding sequence is TGTGCCAGCAGCCGAAGGGGCGGGACCTCCTACGAGCAGTACTTC. Supplemented by reference TRBV5-4 and TRBJ2-7, the full variable domain reads ETGVTQSPTHLIKTRGQQVTLRCSSQSGHNTVSWYQQALGQGPQFIFQYYREEENGRGNFPPRFSGLQFPNYSSELNVNALELDDSALYLCASSRRGGTSYEQYFGPGTRLTVT.

The chain couples TRBV12-2 to TRBJ1-4. TRBV12-2 is shown as a pseudogene. The CDR3 has 20 residues. This chain's CDR3 is CASRCHDVWYIKVRNEKLFF. Written as DNA, the CDR3 is TGTGCAAGTCGCTGCCACGATGTCTGGTATATTAAAGTACGGAATGAAAAACTGTTTTTT.